This T cell receptor (beta chain) originates from a study of blood T cells in healthy people across ages. The CDR3 length is 16 residues. The V segment lost 1 base and the J segment 1 base; nucleotides outside the gene matches: 3. Germline lookup yields CDR1 SGHRS and CDR2 YFSETQ. This clonotype was recorded a few times. Sample-barcoded 5' priming and a J-beta primer mix drove a second PCR of 7 to 11 cycles. In TCRdb, the 5' RACE reads were re-called with MiXCR into one record per CDR3 protein. The sample includes 710,000 or so distinct CDR3 sequences, approximately 22% of them seen just once. The sequence was collected from a man aged 65 to 79 in good health. The specimen sequenced was blood. The V gene is TRBV5-1, the J gene TRBJ2-1; TRBD2 matches at 9 bases. This chain's CDR3 is CASSLRGGASYNEQFF. In DNA, the CDR3 is TGCGCCAGCAGCTTGCGCGGGGGGGCATCCTACAATGAGCAGTTCTTC.